Below, one T cell receptor (beta chain) is given with its context. Its antigen is as yet unknown. Germline-derived CDR1 and CDR2 are SGHRS and YFSETQ. The V segment lost 4 bases and the J segment 7 bases; nucleotides outside the gene matches: 9. The CDR3 length is 15 residues. This entry is derived from a study of early T cells in non-severe SARS-CoV-2 infection. Overall study: Investigators sequenced bulk RNA drawn from unsorted whole blood, and chains remained unpaired.

General study findings and limits: Anti-spike CD8 specificities were favored by VDJdb matching, whose results missed private and CD4 specificities.

Individual cDNA molecules were tagged with unique molecular identifiers, the study reported. TCRdb redid the calling of the 5' RACE reads with MiXCR, one entry per CDR3 protein. Of tens of thousands of distinct CDR3 sequences in the sample, approximately 15% were seen once. The source is an adult who was a healthcare worker with PCR-confirmed SARS-CoV-2 infection or an uninfected control (not recorded which). J is TRBJ2-7 and V is TRBV5-1; 12 bases line up with TRBD1. The sample taken for sequencing was whole blood. The CDR3 is CASSAGTGGIGEQYF. CDR3 bases: TGCGCCAGCAGCGCCGGGACAGGGGGCATCGGGGAGCAGTACTTC.